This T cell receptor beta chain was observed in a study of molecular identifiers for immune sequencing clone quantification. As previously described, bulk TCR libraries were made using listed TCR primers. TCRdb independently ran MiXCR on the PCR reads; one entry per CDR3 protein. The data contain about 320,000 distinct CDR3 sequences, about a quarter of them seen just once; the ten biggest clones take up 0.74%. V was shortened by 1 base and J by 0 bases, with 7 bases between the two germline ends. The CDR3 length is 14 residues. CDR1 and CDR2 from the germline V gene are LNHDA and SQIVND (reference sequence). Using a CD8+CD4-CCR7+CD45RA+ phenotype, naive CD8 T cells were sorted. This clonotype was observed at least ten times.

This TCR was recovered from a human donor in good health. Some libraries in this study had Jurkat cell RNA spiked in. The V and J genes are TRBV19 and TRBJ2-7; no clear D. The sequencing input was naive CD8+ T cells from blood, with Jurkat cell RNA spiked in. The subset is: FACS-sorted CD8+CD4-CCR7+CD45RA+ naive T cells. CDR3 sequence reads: CASSIVASSYEQYF. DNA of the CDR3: TGTGCCAGTAGTATAGTTGCTAGCTCCTACGAGCAGTACTTC.